The clone carrying this T cell receptor (beta chain) was counted a single time. Its specificity is not known. Assay used: immunoSEQ multiplex PCR; TCRdb lists only in-frame clones, some missing. This table holds a few hundred thousand clones, roughly 70% found once. This CDR3 contains 13 residues. Germline loops: CDR1 MNHNS, CDR2 SASEGT. V lost 2 bases and J 15 bases, leaving 17 bases between the germline ends. The entry originates in a study of shared clonotypes between healthy human individuals. General study points: The study found roughly 5% of naive CD4 clonotypes shared across a few donors. Incompleteness in sorted-subset sequencing, despite large depth, was shown by rarefaction.

The specimen was memory CD4+ T cells sorted from blood. Subset of the sample: CD45RA-negative fraction. The chain has TRBV6-1 and TRBJ2-1; D tentatively fits TRBD1 or TRBD2 (5 bases each). This receptor was obtained from a man younger than 45 in good health. The CDR3 DNA reads TGTGCCAGCAGTGAATCCGGGACCCCAAGAGCGTTCTTC. Its protein is CASSESGTPRAFF.